The next 32 T cell receptor beta chains were all read from a single sample in a study of shared T cell receptors in the human thymus. Generated by immunoSEQ multiplex PCR, the TCRdb table keeps only in-frame clones and is missing some. The sample yields some 400,000 clones, over 90% seen once. The sequencing sample was made of thymocytes. The receptors come from a human donor.

This clone was counted a few times. V usage is TRBV5-8 and J usage is TRBJ2-7; D unresolved. Trimming left V 5 bases short and J 3 bases short, with 12 bases between. This CDR3 spans 13 amino acids. Germline V lookup: CDR1 SGHTS, CDR2 YDEGEE. The CDR3 DNA is TGTGCCAGCAGTGCCTGGGTGTACTACGAGCAGTACTTC. Translating it yields CASSAWVYYEQYF.

V is TRBV28 and J is TRBJ1-5; TRBD1 matches at 9 bases. Per germline, CDR1 MDHEN and CDR2 SYDVKM. The V and J ends lost 6 bases and 2 bases, in that order; junction bases with no gene match: 14. This CDR3 contains 18 residues. CDR3: CASSPSRDRDSGNQPQHF. The CDR3 bases are TGTGCCAGCAGCCCTTCCCGGGACAGGGATTCGGGCAATCAGCCCCAGCATTTT.

V gene TRBV27 combines with J gene TRBJ2-7, with 7 bases fitting TRBD2. Germline V CDR1 and CDR2: MNHEY, SMNVEV (reference sequence). V was pared by 4 bases and J by 2 bases, with 8 bases of the junction left unmatched. The CDR3 contains 15 residues. The CDR3 DNA is TGTGCCAGCAGTTACAGCCAGCGGGAAACCTACGAGCAGTACTTC. Protein sequence: CASSYSQRETYEQYF.

The V gene is TRBV28, the J gene TRBJ1-3; D is unclear. From germline, CDR1 is MDHEN and CDR2 SYDVKM. The V end lost 3 bases, the J end lost 0 bases, and 3 bases lay between the germline ends. The CDR3 extends over 13 amino acids. The CDR3 is CASSLSSGNTIYF. The CDR3 region has the DNA TGTGCCAGCAGTTTGAGCTCTGGAAACACCATATATTTT.

V gene TRBV28 combines with J gene TRBJ2-1; D tentatively fits TRBD1 or TRBD2 (6 bases each). This CDR3 region has 17 residues. Trimming shortened V by 5 bases and J by 6 bases, and 23 bases separated the two germline ends. The germline gives CDR1 MDHEN, CDR2 SYDVKM. This CDR3 is CASSPLAGHNGPNEQFF. The CDR3 region has the DNA TGTGCCAGCAGTCCCCTGGCGGGACATAATGGGCCCAATGAGCAGTTCTTC.

The chain couples TRBV4-3 to TRBJ2-7, with D possibly matching TRBD2 (6 bases). V lost 4 bases and J lost 6, with 19 bases in between. The CDR3 has 15 amino acids. Germline CDR1 is LGHNA and CDR2 is YSLEER. This chain's CDR3 is CASSLPGLALIEQYF. The CDR3 DNA reads as TGCGCCAGCAGCCTCCCGGGACTCGCCCTAATCGAGCAGTACTTC.

This chain uses TRBV11-2 with TRBJ2-1; 11 nucleotides match TRBD2. With V trimmed by 5 bases and J by 9 bases, 12 bases remained unmatched. Germline V gene lookup returns CDR1 SGHAT and CDR2 FQNNGV. This CDR3 comprises 16 residues. In nucleotides, the CDR3 is TGTGCCAGCAGCCATCGACTAGCGGGGTCCACTGGTGAGCAGTTCTTC. Its protein is CASSHRLAGSTGEQFF.

The sample holds one count of this clone. V is TRBV15 and J is TRBJ2-2, with 14 bases aligning to TRBD2. With 2 bases clipped from V and 6 bases from J, the junction kept 5 bases outside the gene matches. The CDR3 extends over 17 amino acids. In germline, CDR1 is LNHNV, CDR2 YYDKDF (reference sequence). The chain's CDR3 is CATSRPGLAGVSGELFF. DNA for the CDR3: TGTGCCACCAGCAGACCGGGACTAGCGGGAGTGTCCGGGGAGCTGTTTTTT.

The V gene is TRBV6-1, the J gene TRBJ1-1, with a possible D match to TRBD1 (5 bases). CDR1 MNHNS and CDR2 SASEGT come from the germline V gene. The CDR3 length is 14 residues. V was pared by 0 bases and J by 8 bases, with 13 bases between. As DNA, the CDR3 is TGTGCCAGCAGTGAAGCTGGGGCCCGGTGGGAAGCTTTCTTT. Protein product: CASSEAGARWEAFF.

The chain couples TRBV20-1 to TRBJ2-3, with D possibly being TRBD1 or TRBD2 (5 bases each). Germline CDR1 DFQATT, CDR2 SNEGSKA (reference sequence). V shed 5 bases and J shed 6 bases, with 9 bases lying between them. The CDR3 spans 11 residues. CDR3 region: CSARDGDTQYF. CDR3 DNA: TGCAGTGCTCGGGACGGGGATACGCAGTATTTT.

This chain links TRBV2 with TRBJ2-1, with TRBD2 identical over 7 bases. The germline V gene has CDR1 SNHLY and CDR2 FYNNEI. The CDR3 runs to 15 residues. Losses at the gene ends were 2 bases for V and 10 bases for J; bases not matched to a gene: 11. The CDR3 DNA reads TGTGCCAGCAGTGAAAAGCGGGAACGCCGGGGGGAGCAGTTCTTC. Its protein is CASSEKRERRGEQFF.

The V gene is TRBV29-1, the J gene TRBJ2-3; weak D call: TRBD2 (6 bases). Trimming removed 3 bases at V and 2 bases at J, with 15 bases between. From germline, CDR1 is SQVTM and CDR2 ANQGSEA. The CDR3 has 15 residues. CDR3 sequence (DNA): TGCAGCGTTGAGAATGCGGGATCCCCCACAGATACGCAGTATTTT. Encoded protein: CSVENAGSPTDTQYF.

J is TRBJ2-2 and V is TRBV11-2, with 10 bases lining up with TRBD1. The CDR3 covers 15 residues. CDR1 is SGHAT, CDR2 FQNNGV, per germline. The trim removed 5 bases at V and 6 bases at J, leaving 6 bases unmatched. This chain's CDR3 is CASSPGTGAPGELFF. CDR3 bases: TGTGCCAGCAGCCCCGGGACAGGGGCCCCCGGGGAGCTGTTTTTT.

This chain uses TRBV10-3 with TRBJ1-1; D is unclear. CDR1 is ENHRY, CDR2 SYGVKD, per germline. V lost 3 bases and J 10 bases, leaving 18 bases between the germline ends. The CDR3 sequence is 14 residues long. The CDR3 here is CAISDRREFFRAFF. The CDR3 DNA is TGTGCCATCAGTGATAGAAGGGAGTTTTTTAGAGCTTTCTTT.

CDR3 in DNA: TGTGCCAGCAGTCGGTGGGCAGGGCCCGGGGACCAGTACTTC. It is translated as CASSRWAGPGDQYF. This chain links TRBV6-6 with TRBJ2-5, with D perhaps matching TRBD1 or TRBD2 (5 bases each). In germline, CDR1 is MNHNY, CDR2 SVGAGI (reference sequence). This CDR3 region has 14 residues. V was shortened by 5 bases and J by 10 bases, with 20 bases between the two germline ends.

The chain recombines TRBV7-3 with TRBJ2-1, with 10 bases identical to TRBD2. The CDR3 has 17 residues. V lost 3 bases and J lost 7; bases outside the gene matches: 12. Germline assignment: CDR1 SGHTA and CDR2 FQGTGA. This chain's CDR3 is CASSFPRGAGGENEQFF. CDR3 DNA: TGTGCCAGCAGCTTTCCCAGGGGAGCGGGAGGGGAAAATGAGCAGTTCTTC. Looking up the rest from reference TRBV7-3 and TRBJ2-1 gives the full variable domain: GAGVSQTPSNKVTEKGKYVELRCDPISGHTALYWYRQSLGQGPEFLIYFQGTGAADDSGLPNDRFFAVRPEGSVSTLKIQRTERGDSAVYLCASSFPRGAGGENEQFFGPGTRLTVL.

The CDR3 DNA follows: TGTGCCAGCAGTTTAGTGACTTCTGACCCTGCTAACTATGGCTACACCTTC. The encoded protein is CASSLVTSDPANYGYTF. The chain uses TRBV28 and TRBJ1-2; D not certain. The germline V and J ends were trimmed by 2 bases and 0 bases, with 16 bases remaining between them. The CDR3 has 17 residues. Germline CDR1 reads MDHEN; CDR2 reads SYDVKM.

The CDR3 sequence is CASSPARDRVPYEQYF. The CDR3 DNA reads TGTGCCAGCAGTCCTGCGCGGGACAGGGTTCCCTACGAGCAGTACTTC. The rearrangement links TRBV27 to TRBJ2-7, with 9 positions matching TRBD1. CDR1 is MNHEY and CDR2 is SMNVEV in the germline V gene (reference sequence). The CDR3 totals 16 residues. With 5 bases clipped from V and 2 bases from J, the junction kept 10 bases outside the gene matches.

This chain joins TRBV29-1 and TRBJ1-3, with TRBD1 as a possible D gene (6 bases). The V end lost 4 bases, the J end lost 4 bases, and 17 bases lay between the germline ends. Germline CDR1 reads SQVTM; CDR2 reads ANQGSEA. The CDR3 consists of 15 residues. The DNA for the CDR3 is TGCAGCGTTGGGTACAGGGTGGGGAGCGGAAACACCATATATTTT. Its translation: CSVGYRVGSGNTIYF.

The rearrangement links TRBV6-1 to TRBJ2-1; D is perhaps TRBD2 (6 bases). Per the germline V gene, CDR1 is MNHNS and CDR2 is SASEGT. V was clipped by 5 bases and J by 4 bases, with 12 bases between them. This CDR3 is built from 14 residues. The chain's CDR3 is CASSLSGYYNEQFF. Here the CDR3 DNA reads TGTGCCAGCAGTCTAAGCGGGTATTACAATGAGCAGTTCTTC.

The genes are TRBV9 and TRBJ2-5, with 11 bases identical to TRBD2. Germline lookup yields CDR1 SGDLS and CDR2 YYNGEE. The CDR3 loop spans 16 amino acids. The V gene end was trimmed by 4 bases and the J gene end by 0 bases; junction bases not matched to a gene: 5. The CDR3 coding sequence is TGTGCCAGCAGCTTCCGACTAGCGGGGAACCAAGAGACCCAGTACTTC. Amino acids: CASSFRLAGNQETQYF.

V and J are TRBV11-3 and TRBJ2-1, with a tentative D call TRBD2 (5 bases). The germline V and J ends were trimmed by 1 base and 8 bases, with 18 bases remaining between them. Germline assignment: CDR1 SGHNT and CDR2 YENEEA. The CDR3 loop spans 16 amino acids. CDR3 coding DNA: TGTGCCAGCAGCTTAGCAGAGTGGCCGGGGTTGGATGAGCAGTTCTTC. Protein product: CASSLAEWPGLDEQFF.

This chain connects TRBV18 to TRBJ2-1; D unclear. Germline V gives CDR1 KGHSH, CDR2 LQKENI. Trimming removed 3 bases from V and 5 bases from J, with 17 bases in between. This CDR3 region has 16 residues. The CDR3 nucleotides are TGTGCCAGCTCACCTAGAGGTTCGGACGGAGACAATGAGCAGTTCTTC. It translates to CASSPRGSDGDNEQFF. Based on the CDR3 plus reference TRBV18 and TRBJ2-1, the full variable domain is NAGVMQNPRHLVRRRGQEARLRCSPMKGHSHVYWYRQLPEEGLKFMVYLQKENIIDESGMPKERFSAEFPKEGPSILRIQQVVRGDSAAYFCASSPRGSDGDNEQFFGPGTRLTVL.

The chain uses TRBV5-1 and TRBJ2-2; D not certain. Germline-derived CDR1 and CDR2 are SGHRS and YFSETQ. V shed 5 bases and J shed 5 bases, with 13 bases lying between them. The CDR3 totals 14 residues. CDR3: CASRTDPLTGELFF. CDR3 nucleotide sequence: TGCGCCAGCAGAACGGACCCCCTGACCGGGGAGCTGTTTTTT.

V gene TRBV28 combines with J gene TRBJ1-1, with no clear D. The CDR3 covers 14 residues. V dropped 2 bases and J dropped 4 bases, with 11 bases sitting between them. The V gene's germline CDR1 is MDHEN and CDR2 SYDVKM. This CDR3 reads CASSLSLAVTEAFF. Here the CDR3 DNA reads TGTGCCAGCAGTTTAAGTCTTGCCGTCACTGAAGCTTTCTTT. Filled out from reference TRBV28 and TRBJ1-1, the complete variable domain reads DVKVTQSSRYLVKRTGEKVFLECVQDMDHENMFWYRQDPGLGLRLIYFSYDVKMKEKGDIPEGYSVSREKKERFSLILESASTNQTSMYLCASSLSLAVTEAFFGQGTRLTVV.

This clone has a single count. The V gene is TRBV9, the J gene TRBJ2-7, with D maybe TRBD1 (5 bases). Germline CDR1 reads SGDLS; CDR2 reads YYNGEE. V lost 0 bases, J lost 5 bases, and 15 bases lay in between. The CDR3 sequence is 15 residues long. The CDR3, as DNA: TGTGCCAGCAGCGTAGGTGGTAGACAGATCCACGAGCAGTACTTC. Its translation: CASSVGGRQIHEQYF.

The rearrangement joins TRBV4-1 to TRBJ2-7; D unresolved. The CDR3 is 12 amino acids. From germline, CDR1 is MGHRA and CDR2 YSYEKL. V was clipped by 0 bases and J by 6 bases, with 6 bases between them. CDR3 amino acids: CASSQDGSEQYF. As DNA, the CDR3 is TGCGCCAGCAGCCAAGATGGAAGCGAGCAGTACTTC.

V is TRBV10-1 and J is TRBJ2-5; D gene ambiguous. The CDR3 has 13 amino acids. CDR1 and CDR2 (germline): WNHNN, SYGVQD (reference sequence). The ends were cut back, 5 bases at V and 4 bases at J, with 11 bases in the middle. The CDR3 loop is CASSFVRGETQYF. CDR3 sequence (DNA): TGCGCCAGCAGTTTCGTCCGAGGAGAGACCCAGTACTTC.

V and J are TRBV5-1 and TRBJ2-7, with TRBD2 identical over 8 bases. V dropped 4 bases and J dropped 0; count of bases not matched to a gene: 3. Germline V gives CDR1 SGHRS, CDR2 YFSETQ. This CDR3 spans 14 amino acids. CDR3 loop: CASSTSGSSYEQYF. In DNA form, the CDR3 reads TGCGCCAGCAGCACAAGCGGGAGCTCCTACGAGCAGTACTTC. Together with reference TRBV5-1 and TRBJ2-7, the CDR3 gives the full variable domain: KAGVTQTPRYLIKTRGQQVTLSCSPISGHRSVSWYQQTPGQGLQFLFEYFSETQRNKGNFPGRFSGRQFSNSRSEMNVSTLELGDSALYLCASSTSGSSYEQYFGPGTRLTVT.

The CDR3 bases are TGTGCCAGCAGTTTTCAGGGTCAGCCCCAGCATTTT. Amino acids: CASSFQGQPQHF. The chain links TRBV28 to TRBJ1-5; D may be TRBD1 (5 bases). The CDR3 has 12 amino acids. The germline CDR1 and CDR2 sequences are MDHEN and SYDVKM. V lost 3 bases and J lost 6, with 6 bases in between.

The chain uses TRBV4-3 and TRBJ2-3; no definite D call. The CDR3 has 16 residues. V lost 0 bases to trimming and J lost 0 bases, with 10 bases between them. Germline V gene data show CDR1 as LGHNA and CDR2 as YSLEER. The CDR3 nucleotides read TGCGCCAGCAGCCAAGAGGGCAGGCCAAGCACAGATACGCAGTATTTT. Residues: CASSQEGRPSTDTQYF.

The J gene is TRBJ1-5, the V gene TRBV4-1; 9 bases line up with TRBD1. This CDR3 region has 20 residues. Trimming at V came to 0 bases and at J to 0 bases, leaving 12 bases not matched to a gene. Looked up from germline, CDR1 is MGHRA and CDR2 is YSYEKL. The CDR3, as DNA: TGCGCCAGCAGCCAAGACTTATATTGGACACAGGGGGCTAGCAATCAGCCCCAGCATTTT. Its protein product is CASSQDLYWTQGASNQPQHF.